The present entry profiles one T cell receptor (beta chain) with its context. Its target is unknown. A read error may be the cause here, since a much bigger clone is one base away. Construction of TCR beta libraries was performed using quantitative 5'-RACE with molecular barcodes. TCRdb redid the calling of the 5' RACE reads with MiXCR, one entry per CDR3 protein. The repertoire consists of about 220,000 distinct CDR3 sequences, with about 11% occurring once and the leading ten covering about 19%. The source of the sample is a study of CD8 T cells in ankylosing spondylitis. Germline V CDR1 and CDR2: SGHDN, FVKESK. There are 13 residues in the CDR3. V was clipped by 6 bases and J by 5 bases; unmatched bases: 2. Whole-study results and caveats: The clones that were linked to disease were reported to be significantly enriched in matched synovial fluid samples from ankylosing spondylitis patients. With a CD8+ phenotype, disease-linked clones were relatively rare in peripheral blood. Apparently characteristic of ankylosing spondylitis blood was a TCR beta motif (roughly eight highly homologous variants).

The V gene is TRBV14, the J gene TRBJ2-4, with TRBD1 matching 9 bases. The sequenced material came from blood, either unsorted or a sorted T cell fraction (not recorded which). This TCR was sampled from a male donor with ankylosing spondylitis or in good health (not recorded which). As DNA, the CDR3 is TGTGCCAGCAGTGGGACAGGGCAAAACATTCAGTACTTC. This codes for CASSGTGQNIQYF.